This record looks at one T cell receptor (beta chain) sequence and its context. Its antigen is undetermined. This sample was included in a study of blood T cells in healthy people across ages. The CDR3 is 16 amino acids. The ends lost 7 bases at V and 11 bases at J; junction bases unmatched: 17. CDR1 is SGHAT, CDR2 FQNNGV, per germline. Findings of the study overall: TCR beta diversity per million T cells fell roughly linearly with age.

It was with a sample-barcoded 5' primer and a J-beta primer mix that a second PCR of about 6 to 12 cycles was run. TCRdb re-derived calls from the 5' RACE reads in MiXCR, one entry per CDR3 protein. This sample has hundreds of thousands of distinct CDR3 sequences, with about 28% found just once. Specimen: blood. The TCR was taken from an elderly woman in good health. V is TRBV11-2 and J is TRBJ2-5, with TRBD2 matching 12 bases. DNA of the CDR3: TGTGCCAGCACCCTAACCGGGACTAGCGGGTCCAGGGAGCAGTACTTC. Its translation: CASTLTGTSGSREQYF.